These 12 T cell receptor beta chains originate from one sample sequenced in a study of shared clonotypes between healthy human individuals. Libraries were prepared by immunoSEQ multiplex PCR; TCRdb keeps only in-frame clonotypes and omits some of them. The sample holds a few million clones, approximately 92% seen once. Sequencing input: naive CD4+ T cells sorted from blood. The subset denotes: CD45RA+ positively selected. The origin of the receptors is a man aged 18 to 29 in good health.

The chain joins TRBV11-2 to TRBJ1-2; D remains ambiguous. V lost 5 bases and J 1 base, leaving 11 bases between the germline ends. This CDR3 has 14 residues. Germline CDR1 reads SGHAT; CDR2 reads FQNNGV. The chain's CDR3 is CASSANGVNYGYTF. CDR3 coding DNA: TGTGCCAGCAGCGCTAATGGGGTTAACTATGGCTACACCTTC.

This chain joins TRBV7-2 and TRBJ2-7, with 8 nucleotides matching TRBD1. The trim removed 10 bases at V and 4 bases at J, leaving 9 bases unmatched. Germline CDR1 SGHTA, CDR2 FQGNSA. The CDR3 loop spans 13 amino acids. Here the CDR3 DNA reads TGTGCCAACCAGGGGGCGAATCGGTACGAGCAGTACTTC. It specifies CANQGANRYEQYF. The whole variable domain, remainder taken from reference TRBV7-2 and TRBJ2-7, is GAGVSQSPSNKVTEKGKDVELRCDPISGHTALYWYRQSLGQGLEFLIYFQGNSAPDKSGLPSDRFSAERTGGSVSTLTIQRTQQEDSAVYLCANQGANRYEQYFGPGTRLTVT.

This chain joins TRBV4-1 and TRBJ1-1; D is perhaps TRBD1 (5 bases). Trimming took 4 bases from V and 0 from J, leaving 15 bases between them. The CDR3 loop spans 16 amino acids. Germline assignment: CDR1 MGHRA and CDR2 YSYEKL. The CDR3 DNA sequence: TGCGCCAGCAGCCGTAGTGATAGAGGGGTGAACACTGAAGCTTTCTTT. This codes for CASSRSDRGVNTEAFF.

The chain carries TRBV19 and TRBJ2-6; 8 bases agree with TRBD1. The J segment lost 2 bases and the V segment lost 6 bases, leaving 3 bases of the junction unmatched. The CDR3 extends over 15 amino acids. Germline V CDR1 and CDR2: LNHDA, SQIVND (reference sequence). The CDR3 region has the DNA TGTGCCAGTAGCCCAGGGGGCGCTGGGGCCAACGTCCTGACTTTC. This codes for CASSPGGAGANVLTF. The complete variable domain, with remaining parts taken from reference TRBV19 and TRBJ2-6, reads DGGITQSPKYLFRKEGQNVTLSCEQNLNHDAMYWYRQDPGQGLRLIYYSQIVNDFQKGDIAEGYSVSREKKESFPLTVTSAQKNPTAFYLCASSPGGAGANVLTFGAGSRLTVL.

The V gene is TRBV10-1, the J gene TRBJ2-3; maybe TRBD2 (6 bases). CDR1 is WNHNN, CDR2 SYGVQD, per germline (reference sequence). V was clipped by 0 bases and J by 10 bases, with 8 bases between them. This CDR3 spans 12 amino acids. CDR3 nucleotides: TGCGCCAGCAGTGAGTCTCCGGGAGCGCAGTATTTT. This codes for CASSESPGAQYF.

CDR3: CASNERQGNNEQFF. DNA of the CDR3: TGTGCCAGCAACGAGCGACAGGGGAACAATGAGCAGTTCTTC. This chain uses TRBV6-6 with TRBJ2-1; 8 nucleotides line up with TRBD1. Trimming removed 7 bases from V and 5 bases from J; junction bases left unmatched: 7. CDR1 and CDR2 (germline): MNHNY, SVGAGI (reference sequence). CDR3 size: 14 residues.

The chain combines TRBV5-4 with TRBJ1-1, with D maybe TRBD1 (5 bases). This CDR3 has 15 residues. The germline CDR1 and CDR2 sequences are SGHNT and YYREEE (reference sequence). V was clipped by 1 base and J by 1 base, with 11 bases between them. This CDR3 is CASSLSLDRNTEAFF. The CDR3 DNA reads as TGTGCCAGCAGCTTGTCCCTCGACAGGAACACTGAAGCTTTCTTT.

For the CDR3, the DNA is TGTGCCAGCAGTTACAGACTCCTCCCCTCGAACATTCAGTACTTC. The encoded protein is CASSYRLLPSNIQYF. The V and J genes are TRBV6-5 and TRBJ2-4, with D uncertain. With 2 bases removed from V and 7 bases from J, the gap between germline ends came to 15 bases. Per the germline V gene, CDR1 is MNHEY and CDR2 is SVGAGI. The CDR3 totals 15 residues.

V is TRBV11-2 and J is TRBJ2-2; D not certain. Trimming took off 4 bases at V and 7 bases at J, with 7 bases between the two ends. Germline CDR1 is SGHAT and CDR2 is FQNNGV. The CDR3 has 12 residues. DNA of the CDR3: TGTGCCAGCAGCTCTATCCTCGGGGAGCTGTTTTTT. Translated, it gives CASSSILGELFF.

The chain employs TRBV29-1 and TRBJ2-3; 9 nucleotides agree with TRBD2. The CDR3 covers 13 residues. The V gene's germline CDR1 is SQVTM and CDR2 ANQGSEA. DNA of the CDR3: TGCAGTGGGAGAGGGTCTAGCGGGAAGACGCAGTATTTT. Translated: CSGRGSSGKTQYF.

V usage is TRBV5-4 and J usage is TRBJ1-1; weak D call: TRBD1 (5 bases). The CDR3 covers 16 residues. The germline V gene encodes CDR1 SGHNT and CDR2 YYREEE (reference sequence). V gave up 0 bases and J gave up 0 bases, with 12 bases separating them. The CDR3 sequence: CASSLDIGGLNTEAFF. DNA of the CDR3: TGTGCCAGCAGCTTGGATATCGGGGGTTTGAACACTGAAGCTTTCTTT.

This clone was found once. The chain uses TRBV6-6 and TRBJ1-2; D gene unclear. Germline CDR1 is MNHNY and CDR2 is SVGAGI (reference sequence). The length of the CDR3 is 11 residues. V was shortened by 5 bases and J by 8 bases, with 9 bases between the two germline ends. The CDR3 DNA follows: TGTGCCAGCAGTCGATCAGAGGGCTACACCTTC. Translated, it gives CASSRSEGYTF.